This paragraph covers one T cell receptor beta chain sequence. Its antigen is as yet unknown. The germline V and J ends were trimmed by 10 bases and 2 bases, with 17 bases remaining between them. This CDR3 is built from 15 residues. Looked up from germline, CDR1 is MDHEN and CDR2 is SYDVKM. Individual cDNA molecules received unique molecular identifiers during library preparation. TCRdb reprocessed the 5' RACE reads via MiXCR and lists one record per CDR3 protein. This repertoire shows roughly 110,000 distinct CDR3 sequences, around 10% found once; its top ten account for roughly 7.5%. This record belongs to a study of early T cells in non-severe SARS-CoV-2 infection. Study at large: Chains were not paired, and sequencing was done on bulk RNA from unsorted whole blood. Study results and limitations: Matching with VDJdb favored anti-spike CD8 responses (missing private and CD4 specificities).

Source material: whole blood. The chain employs TRBV28 and TRBJ2-2; D may be TRBD1 (6 bases). This TCR came from an adult who was a healthcare worker with PCR-confirmed SARS-CoV-2 infection or an uninfected control (not recorded which). The CDR3 nucleotides are TGTGCCACCCGGGTGCTACAGGGTAACACCGGGGAGCTGTTTTTT. Its translation: CATRVLQGNTGELFF.